In this sample, the clone carrying this TCR beta chain turned up many times. Unsorted libraries were generated from 2 million PBMCs held at -80 degrees C. This sample is part of a study of neurological immune-mediated disorders. V was shortened by 0 bases and J by 9 bases, with 15 bases between the two germline ends. Germline values: CDR1 MNHEY, CDR2 SVGAGI. CDR3 length: 16 residues. A single record per CDR3 protein comes from TCRdb applying MiXCR to the 5' RACE reads. The profile shows about 120,000 distinct CDR3 sequences, 3.2% of them singletons. The receptor was isolated from a woman in her 30s with multiple sclerosis. The V call is TRBV6-5, the J call TRBJ1-6, with D perhaps TRBD1 (5 bases). The source material was PBMCs. CDR3 residues: CASSYSGWGGGSPLHF. CDR3 nucleotide sequence: TGTGCCAGCAGTTACTCGGGATGGGGGGGGGGTTCACCCCTCCACTTT.